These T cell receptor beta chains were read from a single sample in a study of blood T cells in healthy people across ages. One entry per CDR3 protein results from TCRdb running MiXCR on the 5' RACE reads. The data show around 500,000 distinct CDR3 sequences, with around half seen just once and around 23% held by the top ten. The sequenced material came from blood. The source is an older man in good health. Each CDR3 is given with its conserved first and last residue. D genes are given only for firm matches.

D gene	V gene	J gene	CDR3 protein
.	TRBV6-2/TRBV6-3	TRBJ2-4	CASSYYQGSKNIQYF
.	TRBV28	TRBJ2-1	CASSLQYSYNEQFF
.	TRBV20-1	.	CSASHGEQETQYF
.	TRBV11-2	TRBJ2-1	CASSPRLENTYNEQFF
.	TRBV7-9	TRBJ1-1	CASSPSVGAEAFF
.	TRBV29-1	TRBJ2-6	CSVRSSGANVLTF
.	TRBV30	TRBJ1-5	CAWTGGTGQPQHF
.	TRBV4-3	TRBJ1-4	CASSQSRGTNEKLFF
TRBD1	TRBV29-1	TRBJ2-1	CSVEGGDRGGNEQFF
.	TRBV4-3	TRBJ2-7	CASSQDYLATPYEQYF
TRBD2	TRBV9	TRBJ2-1	CASSISGGSYNEQFF
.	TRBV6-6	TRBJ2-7	CASSYTQGEQYF
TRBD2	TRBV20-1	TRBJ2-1	CSAGRPWTSGNNEQFF
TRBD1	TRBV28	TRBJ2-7	CASSSSGTARAEQYF
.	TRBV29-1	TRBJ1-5	CSVTLGQRGNQPQHF
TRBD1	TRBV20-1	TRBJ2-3	CSAHGTGGLTDTQYF
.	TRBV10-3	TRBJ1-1	CAISPTSAGPNTEAFF
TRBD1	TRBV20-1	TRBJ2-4	CSARPGQGAGEQYF
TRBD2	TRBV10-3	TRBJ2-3	CAISESPPLAGGTDTQYF
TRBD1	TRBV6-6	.	CASGSGQGVLETQYF
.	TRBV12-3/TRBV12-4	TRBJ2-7	CASSRSTGSYEQYF
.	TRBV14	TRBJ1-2	CASSQATHYGYTF
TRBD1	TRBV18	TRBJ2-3	CASSLGQGTGDTQYF
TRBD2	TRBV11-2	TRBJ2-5	CASSLGTSGRRLGETQYF
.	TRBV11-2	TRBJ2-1	CASSWVDSSYNEQFF
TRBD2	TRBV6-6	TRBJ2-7	CASSLREAFYEQYF
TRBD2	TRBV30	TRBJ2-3	CAWRGRGAVDTQYF
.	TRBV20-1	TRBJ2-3	CSARVLASTDTQYF
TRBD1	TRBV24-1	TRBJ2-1	CATSDGTDSYNEQFF
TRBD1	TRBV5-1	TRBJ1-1	CASSDRAGDRGPRYTEAFF
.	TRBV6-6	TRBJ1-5	CASSSRQNPMAPEHF
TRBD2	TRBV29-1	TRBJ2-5	CSVEDGTSGRETQYF